Following are 7 T cell receptor beta chains from one sample sequenced in a study of cytomegalovirus exposure and HLA in healthy donors. Primers included in the PCR were 60 Vbeta and 13 Jbeta primers. Profiling relied on immunoSEQ multiplex PCR, and the TCRdb table lists in-frame clones only, not all of them. The sample has 180,000 or so clones, roughly 76% seen once. Sequencing used PBMCs. The source is a young woman in good health and CMV-seropositive.

To note about this clone: One junction end disagrees with the germline gene, perhaps due to a read error. The V call is TRBV7-9, the J call TRBJ1-3; TRBD1 is a possible D gene (5 bases). CDR3 size: 18 residues. Germline CDR1 SEHNR, CDR2 FQNEAQ (reference sequence). Here the CDR3 DNA reads TGTTCCAGCAGCTTGGTCGGTCCCAGACAGAACTCTGGAAACACCATATATTTT. This gives the protein CSSSLVGPRQNSGNTIYF.

The chain uses TRBV6-4 and TRBJ2-5, with D possibly matching TRBD1 (6 bases). V lost 2 bases to trimming and J lost 5 bases, with 15 bases between them. In germline, CDR1 is MRHNA, CDR2 SNTAGT. The CDR3 has 15 amino acids. Here the CDR3 reads CASSDLGGHGETQYF. The CDR3 region has the DNA TGTGCCAGCAGTGACCTAGGGGGACATGGGGAGACCCAGTACTTC.

The V gene is TRBV5-4, the J gene TRBJ2-5; TRBD2 matches 11 bases. Matching the DNA end better, TRBJ2-7 makes the J call doubtful. The germline V gene encodes CDR1 SGHNT and CDR2 YYREEE (reference sequence). CDR3 length: 15 amino acids. CDR3 residues: CASSASGGTRYEQYF. The CDR3 nucleotides are TGTGCCAGCAGCGCTAGCGGGGGGACCAGGTACGAGCAGTACTTC.

This clone came up a few times. The chain employs TRBV5-4 and TRBJ2-1; D unresolved. This CDR3 is 13 amino acids long. Trimming shortened V by 0 bases and J by 8 bases, and 9 bases separated the two germline ends. Germline CDR1 reads SGHNT; CDR2 reads YYREEE (reference sequence). DNA for the CDR3: TGTGCCAGCAGCTTGGCTTCGAGGCATGAGCAGTTCTTC. It is translated as CASSLASRHEQFF.

V is TRBV4-1 and J is TRBJ1-1; TRBD1 aligns across 9 bases. With 3 bases clipped from V and 2 bases from J, the junction kept 13 bases outside the gene matches. Germline V gene data show CDR1 as MGHRA and CDR2 as YSYEKL. The CDR3 contains 18 residues. CDR3 region: CASSHIGQGKGGNTEAFF. The CDR3 nucleotides read TGCGCCAGCAGCCACATAGGACAGGGGAAGGGGGGAAACACTGAAGCTTTCTTT.

The chain combines TRBV6-5 with TRBJ1-3, with D uncertain. This CDR3 comprises 13 residues. Per germline, CDR1 MNHEY and CDR2 SVGAGI. Trimming removed 6 bases at V and 0 bases at J, with 6 bases between. This chain's CDR3 is CASRATSGNTIYF. The CDR3 bases are TGTGCCAGCAGAGCCACCTCTGGAAACACCATATATTTT.

The DNA of the CDR3 is TGTGCCTGGCTTTATCGACGAAAGGAGCGCACTGAAGCTTTCTTT. It codes for CAWLYRRKERTEAFF. The V gene is TRBV30, the J gene TRBJ1-1, with D unresolved. The CDR3 extends over 15 amino acids. The V and J ends lost 5 bases and 4 bases respectively, with 20 bases between them. Germline lookup yields CDR1 GTSNPN and CDR2 SVGIG (reference sequence).